The rows below give T cell receptor beta chains drawn from one sample of a study of type 1 regulatory T cells. These receptors lack a known antigen. TCRdb passed the reads through MiXCR, listing each CDR3 protein once. The profile shows 60,000 to 70,000 distinct CDR3 sequences, around 63% of them singletons. Sequenced input: cultured T cells, either the whole culture or a sorted T cell fraction (not recorded which). Receptor source: a human donor in good health. The CDR3 runs from the conserved cysteine through the conserved F or W. A D gene is named only where the DNA matches it firmly. A clone size is listed for some rows: how often the clone was seen (once, few, many), or a class if it is expanded.

D,J,size,V,length,CDR3,DNA
.,TRBJ2-7,few,TRBV7-3,13,CASSLGEFYEQYF,TGTGCCAGCTCCCTCGGGGAGTTCTACGAGCAGTACTTC
.,TRBJ2-7,.,TRBV7-2,16,CASSLTGTQSSYEQYF,TGTGCCAGCAGCTTAACCGGGACTCAGAGCTCCTACGAGCAGTACTTC
.,TRBJ2-3,.,TRBV4-1,14,CASSQGGVIDTQYF,TGCGCCAGCAGCCAAGGGGGAGTTATAGATACGCAGTATTTT
TRBD2,TRBJ2-3,.,TRBV3-1,15,CASSHAGLGGDTQYF,TGTGCCAGCAGCCATGCGGGACTAGGGGGGGATACGCAGTATTTT
.,TRBJ2-7,.,TRBV7-6,15,CASSLGPPGPYEQYF,TGTGCCAGCAGCTTGGGCCCGCCGGGACCTTACGAGCAGTACTTC
TRBD1,TRBJ1-5,.,TRBV16,15,CASSQPGQGNQPQHF,TGTGCCAGCAGCCAACCGGGACAGGGCAATCAGCCCCAGCATTTT
.,TRBJ1-4,once,TRBV21-1,15,CASSKAGGRYEKLFF,TGTGCCAGCAGCAAAGCGGGGGGTCGGTATGAAAAACTGTTTTTT
.,TRBJ2-5,many,TRBV12-3/TRBV12-4,12,CASRPGVGTQYF,TGTGCCAGCCGTCCGGGGGTGGGGACCCAGTACTTC
TRBD2,TRBJ2-7,.,TRBV11-2,15,CASSSSSGGLYEQYF,TGTGCCAGCAGTTCCAGTAGCGGGGGCCTGTACGAGCAGTACTTC
TRBD2,TRBJ2-1,.,TRBV5-4,16,CASSSPGTSDYNEQFF,TGTGCCAGCAGCTCCCCCGGGACTAGCGATTACAATGAGCAGTTCTTC
TRBD2,TRBJ2-3,.,TRBV20-1,15,CSAREPLADTDTQYF,TGCAGTGCTAGGGAACCCCTAGCGGATACAGATACGCAGTATTTT
.,TRBJ2-5,.,TRBV6-2/TRBV6-3,12,CASSRGWETQYF,TGTGCCAGCAGTAGGGGTTGGGAGACCCAGTACTTC
TRBD2,TRBJ2-1,.,TRBV20-1,13,CSATGLAGGRQFF,TGCAGTGCAACGGGACTAGCGGGAGGAAGGCAGTTCTTC
TRBD2,TRBJ2-5,.,TRBV4-2,15,CASSPGTSGDQTQYF,TGTGCCAGCAGCCCTGGGACTAGCGGGGATCAGACCCAGTACTTC
.,TRBJ2-2,.,TRBV5-1,16,CASSMGRAPHTGELFF,TGCGCCAGCAGCATGGGCCGGGCCCCGCACACCGGGGAGCTGTTTTTT
.,TRBJ2-3,.,TRBV27,15,CASSFSGPRADTQYF,TGTGCCAGCAGTTTTAGCGGACCCAGGGCAGATACGCAGTATTTT
TRBD2,TRBJ2-5,.,TRBV7-3,16,CASSLMGLAGEETQYF,TGTGCCAGCAGCTTAATGGGACTAGCGGGAGAAGAGACCCAGTACTTC
.,TRBJ2-1,.,TRBV24-1,15,CATSDSYAAYNEQFF,TGTGCCACCAGTGATTCGTACGCCGCCTACAATGAGCAGTTCTTC
.,TRBJ2-2,.,TRBV5-1,14,CASSLTQNTGELFF,TGCGCCAGCAGCTTGACACAGAACACCGGGGAGCTGTTTTTT
.,TRBJ2-7,.,TRBV7-9,16,CASSSHRGAGSYEQYF,TGTGCCAGCAGCTCTCACCGGGGGGCTGGATCCTACGAGCAGTACTTC
TRBD2,TRBJ2-5,.,TRBV7-2,17,CASSLSSGVGGQETQYF,TGTGCCAGCAGCTTATCTAGCGGGGTAGGGGGCCAAGAGACCCAGTACTTC
.,TRBJ1-2,few,TRBV28,15,CASSFWDMRGYGYTF,TGTGCCAGCAGTTTTTGGGACATGAGGGGCTATGGCTACACCTTC
TRBD2,TRBJ2-1,few,TRBV20-1,15,CSAREGLAVNNEQFF,TGCAGTGCTAGAGAGGGACTAGCGGTGAACAATGAGCAGTTCTTC
TRBD2,TRBJ2-1,few,TRBV7-9,15,CASSFGLAGRDEQFF,TGTGCCAGCAGCTTTGGTCTAGCGGGCCGGGATGAGCAGTTCTTC
TRBD2,TRBJ2-3,.,TRBV20-1,14,CSAQRDGGTDTQYF,TGCAGTGCGCAGCGGGATGGGGGCACAGATACGCAGTATTTT
.,TRBJ2-5,.,TRBV28,14,CASNSRRGQETQYF,TGTGCCAGCAACTCGAGGCGGGGCCAAGAGACCCAGTACTTC
TRBD2,TRBJ2-3,few,TRBV5-1,18,CASSLQTSGPPSTDTQYF,TGCGCCAGCAGCTTGCAGACTAGCGGACCTCCTAGCACAGATACGCAGTATTTT
TRBD1,TRBJ2-3,.,TRBV12-3/TRBV12-4,15,CASSRGTGRTDTQYF,TGTGCCAGCAGCCGCGGGACAGGCCGCACAGATACGCAGTATTTT
TRBD2,TRBJ2-1,.,TRBV19,15,CASSMVLAVMNEQFF,TGTGCCAGTAGTATGGTACTAGCGGTAATGAATGAGCAGTTCTTC
TRBD1,TRBJ1-1,.,TRBV7-3,13,CASSATGTVEAFF,TGTGCCAGCAGCGCGACGGGGACAGTCGAAGCTTTCTTT
.,TRBJ2-2,few,TRBV6-2/TRBV6-3,13,CASSPRVTGELFF,TGTGCCAGCAGTCCAAGAGTCACCGGGGAGCTGTTTTTT
.,TRBJ2-7,few,TRBV24-1,14,CATRPGGDRAEQYF,TGTGCCACCAGGCCTGGGGGGGACAGAGCCGAGCAGTACTTC
.,TRBJ2-5,once,TRBV29-1,14,CSVDFGRGQETQYF,TGCAGCGTTGATTTTGGCAGGGGACAAGAGACCCAGTACTTC
TRBD2,TRBJ2-2,few,TRBV5-1,16,CASSGLADLGTGELFF,TGCGCCAGCAGTGGTCTAGCGGACCTGGGGACCGGGGAGCTGTTTTTT
.,TRBJ2-7,.,TRBV27,14,CASSFAGFSYEQYF,TGTGCCAGCAGTTTCGCAGGGTTCTCCTACGAGCAGTACTTC
TRBD2,TRBJ2-1,.,TRBV19,15,CASSLGTSGRGEQFF,TGTGCCAGTAGTCTCGGGACTAGCGGGAGGGGAGAGCAGTTCTTC
.,TRBJ1-3,.,TRBV10-3,15,CAISERQVPGNTIYF,TGTGCCATCAGTGAAAGACAGGTCCCTGGAAACACCATATATTTT
.,TRBJ2-2,.,TRBV19,14,CASSNRWDTGELFF,TGTGCCAGTAGTAACCGGTGGGACACCGGGGAGCTGTTTTTT
TRBD2,TRBJ2-5,.,TRBV12-3/TRBV12-4,14,CASSLDSGKETQYF,TGTGCCAGCAGTTTAGATAGCGGGAAAGAGACCCAGTACTTC
TRBD2,TRBJ2-4,.,TRBV7-2,16,CASRPSGRAGKNIQYF,TGTGCCAGCAGACCTAGCGGGAGGGCCGGAAAAAACATTCAGTACTTC
.,TRBJ1-1,few,TRBV29-1,13,CSVGQGFSTEAFF,TGCAGCGTTGGCCAGGGATTTTCAACTGAAGCTTTCTTT
.,TRBJ2-5,.,TRBV7-8,13,CASSLVRQETQYF,TGTGCCAGCAGCTTAGTTAGACAAGAGACCCAGTACTTC
.,TRBJ2-2,.,TRBV6-1,16,CASRDQPLGRTGELFF,TGTGCCAGCAGAGATCAGCCCCTGGGGCGCACCGGGGAGCTGTTTTTT
.,TRBJ2-5,.,TRBV7-2,13,CASSLQLGETQYF,TGTGCCAGCAGCCTCCAACTCGGGGAGACCCAGTACTTC
.,TRBJ2-6,few,TRBV10-3,17,CAISEWAGDAGANVLTF,TGTGCCATCAGTGAGTGGGCAGGGGATGCTGGGGCCAACGTCCTGACTTTC
.,TRBJ2-1,.,TRBV24-1,13,CATSDPGRSEQFF,TGTGCCACCAGTGATCCAGGACGTAGTGAGCAGTTCTTC
TRBD1,TRBJ2-7,.,TRBV30,14,CAFTPGQGFYEQYF,TGTGCCTTTACGCCGGGACAGGGTTTTTACGAGCAGTACTTC
TRBD2,TRBJ2-3,.,TRBV15,16,CATSRDGRGSTDTQYF,TGTGCCACCAGCAGAGATGGGCGGGGGAGCACAGATACGCAGTATTTT
.,TRBJ2-5,.,TRBV30,14,CAWSVGTASGTQYF,TGTGCCTGGAGTGTAGGGACCGCCTCGGGGACCCAGTACTTC
.,TRBJ1-4,.,TRBV27,15,CASTSLQGPNEKLFF,TGTGCCAGCACCTCCCTTCAGGGACCTAATGAAAAACTGTTTTTT
.,TRBJ2-7,.,TRBV5-1,12,CASSLEGNEQYF,TGCGCCAGCAGCTTGGAAGGGAACGAGCAGTACTTC
TRBD2,TRBJ2-1,.,TRBV20-1,14,CSVHGLAEDNEQFF,TGCAGTGTGCATGGACTAGCGGAAGACAATGAGCAGTTCTTC
.,TRBJ1-5,.,TRBV30,14,CAWSGIFGRQPQHF,TGTGCCTGGAGTGGTATTTTCGGACGCCAGCCCCAGCATTTT
TRBD2,TRBJ2-4,.,TRBV12-3/TRBV12-4,15,CASSSRRGLGDIQYF,TGTGCCAGCAGTTCCCGCCGGGGACTAGGAGACATTCAGTACTTC
TRBD2,TRBJ2-7,few,TRBV20-1,14,CSATKRGVSYEQYF,TGCAGTGCTACGAAACGGGGGGTTAGCTACGAGCAGTACTTC
.,TRBJ2-2,few,TRBV27,14,CASSFGPNTGELFF,TGTGCCAGCAGTTTTGGGCCGAACACCGGGGAGCTGTTTTTT
.,TRBJ1-5,once,TRBV29-1,13,CSVGRGGNQPQHF,TGCAGCGTTGGGAGGGGCGGCAATCAGCCCCAGCATTTT
TRBD1,TRBJ2-7,.,TRBV30,13,CAWSSGTGPEQYF,TGTGCCTGGAGTTCGGGGACAGGGCCCGAGCAGTACTTC
.,TRBJ1-4,.,TRBV2,14,CASSEGDFNEKLFF,TGTGCCAGCAGTGAGGGGGACTTTAATGAAAAACTGTTTTTT